Shown below are 11 T cell receptor beta chains from a single sample sequenced in a study of blood T cell repertoires in COVID-19. Sequencing used immunoSEQ multiplex PCR; TCRdb keeps in-frame clones, though not all of them. There are tens of thousands of clones in the sample; about 87% occur only once, and roughly 9.1% lies in the top ten. Sample: peripheral blood. Receptors were obtained from a human donor in a cohort sampled during active COVID-19.

The chain has TRBV29-1 and TRBJ1-2, with 10 bases identical to TRBD1. CDR3 length: 14 amino acids. CDR1 is SQVTM and CDR2 is ANQGSEA in the germline V gene. With V trimmed by 7 bases and J by 2 bases, 7 bases remained unmatched. The CDR3 protein is CSASETGGNYGYTF. The CDR3 nucleotides read TGCAGCGCGTCCGAGACAGGGGGCAACTATGGCTACACCTTC.

The chain joins TRBV20-1 to TRBJ2-3; D remains unclear. V was cut by 3 bases and J by 5 bases, with 6 bases left in between. The CDR3 consists of 11 residues. CDR1 and CDR2 (germline): DFQATT, SNEGSKA (reference sequence). DNA of the CDR3: TGCAGTGCTAGCCCGTTAGATACGCAGTATTTT. Its protein is CSASPLDTQYF.

The chain uses TRBV6-1 and TRBJ2-2, with 7 bases identical to TRBD2. V lost 0 bases and J lost 4; bases outside the gene matches: 5. This CDR3 is built from 16 residues. Germline CDR1 reads MNHNS; CDR2 reads SASEGT. CDR3 bases: TGTGCCAGCAGTGAAGCAAGCGGGGTCGGCACCGGGGAGCTGTTTTTT. Amino acid sequence: CASSEASGVGTGELFF.

The chain recombines TRBV30 with TRBJ1-2; a weak D match, TRBD1 (6 bases). Germline V CDR1 and CDR2: GTSNPN, SVGIG (reference sequence). The CDR3 runs 15 residues. The V end lost 1 base, the J end lost 3 bases, and 15 bases lay between the germline ends. The CDR3 DNA is TGTGCCTGGAGTGAGTGGGGGCCTGAGGACTATGGCTACACCTTC. Its protein is CAWSEWGPEDYGYTF.

The chain carries TRBV7-9 and TRBJ2-2; no definite D call. Germline values: CDR1 SEHNR, CDR2 FQNEAQ (reference sequence). Trimming left V 0 bases short and J 5 bases short, with 7 bases between. This CDR3 has 14 residues. CDR3 sequence: CASSLALDTGELFF. The CDR3 nucleotides are TGTGCCAGCAGCTTAGCGTTAGATACCGGGGAGCTGTTTTTT.

This rearrangement joins TRBV7-2 to TRBJ2-1; D remains unclear. In germline, CDR1 is SGHTA, CDR2 FQGNSA. V was cut by 3 bases and J by 7 bases, with 10 bases left in between. The CDR3 length is 13 residues. CDR3: CASSFQAINEQFF. For the CDR3, the DNA is TGTGCCAGCAGCTTCCAAGCGATTAATGAGCAGTTCTTC.

With regard to this clone: The junction differs from germline at one of its ends, possibly a read error. V gene TRBV7-7 combines with J gene TRBJ2-5, with D maybe TRBD1 (6 bases). CDR1 SSHAT and CDR2 FNYEAQ come from the germline V gene (reference sequence). This CDR3 has 15 amino acids. The CDR3 is CASSLGQGFYETQYF. The CDR3 bases are TGTGCTAGCAGCTTGGGGCAGGGGTTTTATGAGACCCAGTACTTC.

CDR3 nucleotides: TGTGCCAGCAGGCTACTAGCGGGAGGTCGAGAGCAGTACTTC. Translated, it gives CASRLLAGGREQYF. The chain is built from TRBV28 and TRBJ2-7; the match to TRBD2 covers 12 bases. The CDR3 is 14 residues long. Trimming cost V 6 bases and J 7 bases; bases outside gene matches: 7. In germline, CDR1 is MDHEN, CDR2 SYDVKM.

This chain uses TRBV5-1 with TRBJ1-6, with 12 positions matching TRBD1. Germline V gene data show CDR1 as SGHRS and CDR2 as YFSETQ. This CDR3 has 14 residues. V trimming: 6 bases; J trimming: 9 bases; junction bases outside the gene matches: 4. The CDR3 here is CASTGTGGGSPLHF. In nucleotides, the CDR3 is TGCGCCAGCACCGGGACAGGGGGCGGTTCACCCCTCCACTTT.

The CDR3 nucleotides read TGTGCCAGTAGTATGTCAGCCCGGACAGGGCGGCATGAAAAACTGTTTTTT. Translating gives CASSMSARTGRHEKLFF. The chain joins TRBV19 to TRBJ1-4; 8 bases map to TRBD1. The CDR3 covers 17 residues. The ends lost 3 bases at V and 6 bases at J; junction bases unmatched: 12. Germline CDR1 LNHDA, CDR2 SQIVND (reference sequence).

The chain carries TRBV6-6 and TRBJ1-4, with a tentative D call TRBD1 (6 bases). Trimming took off 4 bases at V and 6 bases at J, with 15 bases between the two ends. The CDR3 has 15 amino acids. Germline CDR1 MNHNY, CDR2 SVGAGI (reference sequence). CDR3: CASSFPGGQDEKLFF. CDR3 bases: TGTGCCAGCAGTTTCCCGGGGGGGCAGGATGAAAAACTGTTTTTT.